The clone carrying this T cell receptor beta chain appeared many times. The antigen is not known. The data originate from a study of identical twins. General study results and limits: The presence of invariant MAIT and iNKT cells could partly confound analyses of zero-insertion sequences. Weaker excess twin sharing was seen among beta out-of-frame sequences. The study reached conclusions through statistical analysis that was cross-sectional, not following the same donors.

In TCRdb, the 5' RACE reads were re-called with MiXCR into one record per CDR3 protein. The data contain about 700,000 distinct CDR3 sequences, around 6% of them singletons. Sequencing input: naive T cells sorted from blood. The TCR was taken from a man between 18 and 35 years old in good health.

CDR3 residues: CASSFSGDVSPLHF. As DNA, the CDR3 is TGTGCCAGCAGTTTTTCGGGGGATGTATCACCCCTCCACTTT. This sequence joins TRBV12-3 or TRBV12-4 and TRBJ1-6; D is possibly TRBD1 (5 bases). This CDR3 has 14 residues. Trimming removed 3 bases at V and 10 bases at J, with 13 bases between.